This TCR beta chain was identified in a study of T cell responses to AZD1222 COVID-19 vaccine. Only in-frame clones appear in the TCRdb table, and some are missing; sequencing was by immunoSEQ multiplex PCR. The sample holds approximately 220,000 clones; under 95% are singletons and the top ten take approximately 1%. Trimming removed 6 bases from V and 0 bases from J, with 14 bases in between. The germline V gene has CDR1 SGHNT and CDR2 YYREEE (reference sequence). The CDR3 sequence is 15 residues long. Sequenced material: peripheral blood, taken on day 0 of MenACWY control vaccination. The receptor was isolated from an adult in good health. The chain joins TRBV5-4 to TRBJ2-3; D gene unclear. The CDR3 loop is CASTTVPASTDTQYF. In DNA form, the CDR3 reads TGTGCCAGCACCACTGTTCCGGCTAGCACAGATACGCAGTATTTT.